The next 14 T cell receptor beta chains were all read from a single sample in a study of blood T cell repertoires in COVID-19. Sequenced by immunoSEQ multiplex PCR; TCRdb stores in-frame clones only, minus some. The sample has about 360,000 clones; 85% to 90% are singletons. The source material was peripheral blood. Source of these receptors: a human donor in a cohort sampled during active COVID-19.

This clone was detected a few times. V gene TRBV7-9 combines with J gene TRBJ2-7, with 7 bases that match TRBD1. J gave up 2 bases and V 4 bases, and 2 bases lay outside the gene matches. CDR1 is SEHNR, CDR2 FQNEAQ, per germline (reference sequence). This CDR3 is 13 amino acids long. The CDR3 spells CASSYGTAYEQYF. The CDR3 DNA reads as TGTGCCAGCAGCTACGGGACAGCCTACGAGCAGTACTTC.

The genes are TRBV3-1 (or the pseudogene TRBV3-2) and TRBJ2-3, with TRBD2 matching 10 bases. This CDR3 comprises 17 residues. V lost 5 bases, J lost 2 bases, and 10 bases stayed unmatched. Germline V gene sequence: CDR1 LGHDT, CDR2 YNNKEL (reference sequence). CDR3 residues: CASSARLAGFYTDTQYF. CDR3 coding DNA: TGTGCCAGCAGCGCCCGACTAGCGGGCTTCTACACAGATACGCAGTATTTT.

The chain has TRBV9 and TRBJ2-1; weak D call: TRBD2 (5 bases). Germline-derived CDR1 and CDR2 are SGDLS and YYNGEE. There are 17 residues in the CDR3. V lost 3 bases to trimming and J lost 7 bases, with 23 bases between them. The CDR3: CASSAKRTAQINNEQFF. The CDR3 DNA reads TGTGCCAGCAGCGCCAAAAGGACTGCGCAAATCAATAATGAGCAGTTCTTC.

V gene TRBV27 combines with J gene TRBJ1-3; no clear D gene. V lost 0 bases to trimming and J lost 4 bases, with 7 bases between them. Germline V gene data show CDR1 as MNHEY and CDR2 as SMNVEV (reference sequence). There are 14 residues in the CDR3. CDR3 DNA sequence: TGTGCCAGCAGTTTATCGCCCAGGGGAAACACCATATATTTT. Translated: CASSLSPRGNTIYF.

The chain has TRBV7-9 and TRBJ2-1; 8 bases are a match to TRBD2. The germline V gene has CDR1 SEHNR and CDR2 FQNEAQ (reference sequence). This CDR3 spans 16 amino acids. V lost 2 bases, J lost 0 bases, and 3 bases stayed unmatched. The CDR3 spells CASSLIAGGSYNEQFF. CDR3 nucleotide sequence: TGTGCCAGCAGCTTAATTGCGGGGGGCTCCTACAATGAGCAGTTCTTC.

In DNA form, the CDR3 reads TGTGCCAGCAGCCAAGATAGGAGGGATACGCAGTATTTT. This translates into CASSQDRRDTQYF. This chain uses TRBV4-2 with TRBJ2-3; tentatively, D is TRBD2 (5 bases). V shed 0 bases and J shed 6 bases, with 7 bases lying between them. Germline V lookup: CDR1 LGHNA, CDR2 YNFKEQ. The CDR3 covers 13 residues.

The chain has TRBV2 and TRBJ2-4; tentative D call: TRBD1 (6 bases). The CDR3 is 15 residues long. Trimming pared 4 bases from V and 6 bases from J, leaving 16 bases between. CDR1 is SNHLY, CDR2 FYNNEI, per germline. The CDR3 region has the DNA TGTGCCAGCAGTGGGCTCGGACAGAGGGGAAACATTCAGTACTTC. As protein: CASSGLGQRGNIQYF.

V and J are TRBV7-3 and TRBJ2-2; 7 bases line up with TRBD2. Germline V gene sequence: CDR1 SGHTA, CDR2 FQGTGA. Trimming took 5 bases from V and 5 from J; bases not matched to a gene: 14. The CDR3 consists of 17 residues. The CDR3 nucleotides are TGTGCCAGCAGCCTGGGGTCTAGCGGTCCCGGGACCGGGGAGCTGTTTTTT. Translated: CASSLGSSGPGTGELFF.

The chain recombines TRBV2 with TRBJ2-2; 9 bases fit TRBD1. With 4 bases clipped from V and 7 bases from J, the junction kept 4 bases outside the gene matches. Per the germline V gene, CDR1 is SNHLY and CDR2 is FYNNEI. There are 14 residues in the CDR3. CDR3 region: CASSAGQGFGELFF. The CDR3 coding sequence is TGTGCCAGCAGTGCGGGACAGGGATTCGGGGAGCTGTTTTTT.

A few counts support this clone. CDR3 residues: CAISEGQGASTGELFF. In DNA form, the CDR3 reads TGTGCCATCAGTGAAGGGCAGGGGGCGAGCACCGGGGAGCTGTTTTTT. The genes are TRBV10-3 and TRBJ2-2; 8 bases line up with TRBD1. From germline, CDR1 is ENHRY and CDR2 SYGVKD. V shed 3 bases and J 4 bases; nucleotides not matched to a gene: 7. The CDR3 runs 16 residues.

This clone was found once. This rearrangement joins TRBV6-2 or TRBV6-3 to TRBJ1-6; TRBD1 matches 7 bases. Trimming cost V 6 bases and J 7 bases; bases outside gene matches: 12. Germline lookup yields CDR1 MNHEY and CDR2 SVGEGT. The CDR3 is made up of 16 amino acids. The CDR3: CASSLPPGQSNSPLHF. DNA of the CDR3: TGTGCCAGCAGCCTCCCGCCGGGACAGAGCAATTCACCCCTCCACTTT.

CDR3: CASSLALLWAANTGELFF. The DNA of the CDR3 is TGTGCCAGCAGCTTAGCGCTTTTGTGGGCCGCGAACACCGGGGAGCTGTTTTTT. The V gene is TRBV7-8, the J gene TRBJ2-2; D not certain. In germline, CDR1 is SGHVS, CDR2 FQNEAQ. CDR3 size: 18 residues. With 0 bases removed from V and 0 bases from J, the gap between germline ends came to 14 bases.

The chain uses TRBV7-3 and TRBJ1-3, with D unresolved. The CDR3 is 16 amino acids. CDR1 is SGHTA and CDR2 is FQGTGA in the germline V gene. Trimming removed 5 bases at V and 4 bases at J, with 18 bases between. This CDR3 reads CASSLGPPASGNTIYF. The CDR3, as DNA: TGTGCCAGCAGCCTAGGCCCCCCCGCGTCCGGAAACACCATATATTTT.

This clone was seen once. The rearrangement links TRBV2 to TRBJ1-1; unclear D gene. There are 13 residues in the CDR3. V lost 10 bases and J lost 3, with 15 bases in between. Per germline, CDR1 SNHLY and CDR2 FYNNEI. CDR3 DNA sequence: TGTGCCAACCCCTACGGGCGGGACACTGAAGCTTTCTTT. Translating gives CANPYGRDTEAFF.